One and the same sample provided the 21 T cell receptor beta chains below, sequenced in a study of T cell repertoires in ileal Crohn's disease. The time point: neoterminal ileum biopsy at postoperative endoscopy, about 6 months after surgery. Profiled with immunoSEQ multiplex PCR; TCRdb holds only in-frame clones, not every one. Of about 11,000 clones detected, just under 75% appear once; the ten largest clones hold less than 8.5%. Sequencing was performed on ileal tissue. The receptor source for this set is an adult with Crohn's disease.

The chain carries TRBV5-1 and TRBJ2-7, with TRBD1 matching 7 bases. Trimming at V came to 5 bases and at J to 2 bases, leaving 7 bases not matched to a gene. This CDR3 region has 14 residues. Germline V gene lookup returns CDR1 SGHRS and CDR2 YFSETQ. This CDR3 reads CASSILQGAYEQYF. The CDR3 DNA follows: TGCGCCAGCAGTATTCTCCAGGGGGCCTACGAGCAGTACTTC.

The J gene is TRBJ2-7, the V gene TRBV27, with TRBD1 matching 12 bases. Germline assignment: CDR1 MNHEY and CDR2 SMNVEV (reference sequence). The CDR3 spans 14 residues. With 4 bases clipped from V and 6 bases from J, the junction kept 4 bases outside the gene matches. As DNA, the CDR3 is TGTGCCAGCAGTTCGGGACAGGGGGCCTCCGAGCAGTACTTC. Translation gives CASSSGQGASEQYF.

J is TRBJ1-2 and V is TRBV7-9, with 8 nucleotides matching TRBD1. The V segment lost 5 bases and the J segment 4 bases; nucleotides outside the gene matches: 9. The CDR3 runs to 15 residues. Germline lookup yields CDR1 SEHNR and CDR2 FQNEAQ (reference sequence). The CDR3 protein is CASSEDRGRVYGYTF. CDR3 in DNA: TGTGCCAGCAGCGAAGACAGGGGTCGTGTCTATGGCTACACCTTC.

The J gene is TRBJ2-7, the V gene TRBV7-8, with 9 nucleotides matching TRBD1. The CDR3 sequence is 17 residues long. V trimming: 6 bases; J trimming: 6 bases; junction bases outside the gene matches: 18. Germline values: CDR1 SGHVS, CDR2 FQNEAQ. The CDR3: CASRLSGGPGQGGEQYF. CDR3 DNA sequence: TGTGCCAGCAGGCTTTCAGGGGGGCCGGGACAGGGTGGCGAGCAGTACTTC.

This chain connects TRBV28 to TRBJ2-7; TRBD1 matches 8 bases. CDR3 length: 12 amino acids. Germline CDR1 MDHEN, CDR2 SYDVKM. Losses at the gene ends were 7 bases for V and 5 bases for J; bases not matched to a gene: 4. The CDR3 is CASMTGANEQYF. The CDR3 DNA reads TGTGCCAGCATGACAGGGGCTAACGAGCAGTACTTC.

The chain couples TRBV7-2 to TRBJ2-7; D perhaps matches TRBD2 (7 bases). V lost 1 base to trimming and J lost 4 bases, with 20 bases between them. The length of the CDR3 is 17 residues. The germline CDR1 and CDR2 sequences are SGHTA and FQGNSA. CDR3 DNA sequence: TGTGCCAGCAGCTTAGTTGGGGGGGCGGGAAATGGGTACGAGCAGTACTTC. Encoded protein: CASSLVGGAGNGYEQYF. Filled out from reference TRBV7-2 and TRBJ2-7, the complete variable domain reads GAGVSQSPSNKVTEKGKDVELRCDPISGHTALYWYRQSLGQGLEFLIYFQGNSAPDKSGLPSDRFSAERTGGSVSTLTIQRTQQEDSAVYLCASSLVGGAGNGYEQYFGPGTRLTVT.

There are a few counts of this clone. This chain links TRBV27 with TRBJ2-7; D not certain. Trimming took 0 bases from V and 0 from J, leaving 9 bases between them. Germline values: CDR1 MNHEY, CDR2 SMNVEV (reference sequence). The length of the CDR3 is 15 residues. This CDR3 reads CASSLSTVPSYEQYF. CDR3 coding DNA: TGTGCCAGCAGTTTATCCACAGTGCCCTCCTACGAGCAGTACTTC.

This clone was counted a single time. V usage is TRBV27 and J usage is TRBJ2-2, with a possible D match to TRBD2 (6 bases). The CDR3 is 17 residues long. The V gene's germline CDR1 is MNHEY and CDR2 SMNVEV (reference sequence). V dropped 0 bases and J dropped 3 bases, with 14 bases sitting between them. The CDR3 sequence is CASSLSLGGWDTGELFF. The CDR3 region has the DNA TGTGCCAGCAGTTTATCGTTGGGGGGATGGGACACCGGGGAGCTGTTTTTT.

The rearrangement links TRBV28 to TRBJ1-5; 7 bases agree with TRBD1. Looked up from germline, CDR1 is MDHEN and CDR2 is SYDVKM. J gave up 0 bases and V 6 bases, and 14 bases lay outside the gene matches. There are 18 residues in the CDR3. The CDR3 bases are TGTGCCAGCAGCTCGACCGGGACAGTCCTTTATAGCAATCAGCCCCAGCATTTT. It translates to CASSSTGTVLYSNQPQHF.

This chain connects TRBV19 to TRBJ1-2; 9 bases agree with TRBD1. V trimming: 6 bases; J trimming: 8 bases; junction bases outside the gene matches: 7. In germline, CDR1 is LNHDA, CDR2 SQIVND (reference sequence). The CDR3 covers 13 residues. The CDR3 sequence is CASRTRDREGYTF. The DNA of the CDR3 is TGTGCCAGTAGGACCCGGGACAGGGAAGGCTACACCTTC.

The V gene is TRBV9, the J gene TRBJ2-1; D not certain. Trimming pared 0 bases from V and 12 bases from J, leaving 13 bases between. The CDR3 runs 13 residues. CDR1 is SGDLS and CDR2 is YYNGEE in the germline V gene. The CDR3 DNA is TGTGCCAGCAGCGTAGTTGAGGATCTGGGGCAGTTCTTC. Translating gives CASSVVEDLGQFF.

The rearrangement uses TRBV9 and TRBJ2-2, with D possibly matching TRBD1 (6 bases). The CDR3 is 15 residues long. Germline V gene sequence: CDR1 SGDLS, CDR2 YYNGEE. V was cut by 3 bases and J by 0 bases, with 9 bases left in between. CDR3 amino acids: CASSADSTNTGELFF. The CDR3 DNA sequence: TGTGCCAGCAGCGCGGACAGTACGAACACCGGGGAGCTGTTTTTT.

The chain joins TRBV6-6 to TRBJ2-7; D might be TRBD2 (5 bases). The germline V gene has CDR1 MNHNY and CDR2 SVGAGI (reference sequence). V was trimmed by 2 bases and J by 3 bases, leaving 17 bases between them. CDR3 length: 16 amino acids. CDR3 region: CASSYDSRARHYEQYF. The DNA of the CDR3 is TGTGCCAGCAGTTACGACTCGCGGGCCCGACACTACGAGCAGTACTTC.

This clone was seen a single time. The chain has TRBV27 and TRBJ2-7; TRBD1 agrees at 11 bases. The CDR3 is 15 residues long. Per germline, CDR1 MNHEY and CDR2 SMNVEV (reference sequence). The V and J ends lost 5 bases and 6 bases, in that order; junction bases with no gene match: 9. The CDR3 nucleotides read TGTGCCAGCAGTGATCTAGGGGACAGGGGGGGCGAGCAGTACTTC. Residues: CASSDLGDRGGEQYF.

The V gene is TRBV6-5, the J gene TRBJ2-7; 9 positions match TRBD1. The CDR3 loop spans 14 amino acids. V trimming: 2 bases; J trimming: 6 bases; junction bases outside the gene matches: 5. Germline V lookup: CDR1 MNHEY, CDR2 SVGAGI. CDR3 sequence reads: CASSYHRTGAEQYF. CDR3 DNA: TGTGCCAGCAGTTACCACCGGACAGGGGCCGAGCAGTACTTC.

The chain uses TRBV4-2 and TRBJ1-1; TRBD1 matches 8 bases. With 2 bases clipped from V and 3 bases from J, the junction kept 5 bases outside the gene matches. The CDR3 is 15 amino acids. Germline loops: CDR1 LGHNA, CDR2 YNFKEQ. CDR3 residues: CASSQNRGGYTEAFF. Here the CDR3 DNA reads TGTGCCAGCAGCCAAAACAGGGGGGGGTACACTGAAGCTTTCTTT.

The chain couples TRBV5-4 to TRBJ1-2; possible D gene TRBD1, 6 bases. The CDR3 length is 15 residues. Germline V CDR1 and CDR2: SGHNT, YYREEE (reference sequence). V lost 1 base and J 4 bases, leaving 14 bases between the germline ends. CDR3: CASSLPDRGGYGYTF. CDR3 coding DNA: TGTGCCAGCAGCTTGCCGGACAGAGGGGGCTATGGCTACACCTTC.

The genes are TRBV11-2 and TRBJ2-1; weak D call: TRBD1 (6 bases). This CDR3 is 16 amino acids long. Trimming left V 2 bases short and J 4 bases short, with 15 bases between. Germline CDR1 reads SGHAT; CDR2 reads FQNNGV. For the CDR3, the DNA is TGTGCCAGCAGCTTATCCCAGGGGCGACCATACAATGAGCAGTTCTTC. Translation: CASSLSQGRPYNEQFF.

The chain couples TRBV18 to TRBJ1-1; no firm D call. The germline gives CDR1 KGHSH, CDR2 LQKENI. The CDR3 is 15 residues long. Trimming pared 1 base from V and 3 bases from J, leaving 12 bases between. As DNA, the CDR3 is TGTGCCAGCTCACCACGGGGAGGTCATGACACTGAAGCTTTCTTT. Translation: CASSPRGGHDTEAFF.

The rearrangement links TRBV27 to TRBJ2-2; D gene unclear. The CDR3 sequence is 14 residues long. V lost 6 bases, J lost 4 bases, and 12 bases lay in between. Germline CDR1 is MNHEY and CDR2 is SMNVEV (reference sequence). The CDR3: CASRRPSGTGELFF. The CDR3 DNA follows: TGTGCCAGCAGGAGACCGTCGGGCACCGGGGAGCTGTTTTTT.

The rearrangement uses TRBV5-8 and TRBJ1-5, with a possible D match to TRBD1 (6 bases). CDR3 length equals 14 residues. The germline CDR1 and CDR2 sequences are SGHTS and YDEGEE. Deletions cut 2 bases from V and 3 bases from J, with 9 bases between. The CDR3 DNA is TGTGCCAGCAGCTTCTGGACAGACAATCAGCCCCAGCATTTT. It codes for CASSFWTDNQPQHF.